Listed here are 14 T cell receptor beta chains from one sample, sequenced in a study of T cell responses to AZD1222 COVID-19 vaccine (dated by TCRdb to about 2021). Receptor libraries were prepared by the immunoSEQ multiplex PCR assay. Entries here come from immuneACCESS through TCRdb and include only in-frame sequences with V and J called. Some clones fail to appear in such tables; in the studies checked, an unresolved V gene covers under half of the shortfall, and the cause of the remainder is unknown. The sample includes about 140,000 clones, with approximately 89% observed a single time. In total, the top ten clones hold around 4.7% of the sample. What this sample's time point label stands for: baseline before first vaccination. Material: peripheral blood, obtained on day 0 of AZD1222 vaccination. The receptors were sampled from an adult in good health.

This clone was seen once. V usage is TRBV6-5 and J usage is TRBJ1-1; D ambiguous. The CDR3 runs to 14 residues. From germline, CDR1 is MNHEY and CDR2 SVGAGI. Trimming left V 5 bases short and J 1 base short, with 11 bases between. This chain's CDR3 is CASSRTRGNTEAFF. The CDR3 DNA reads TGTGCCAGCAGTCGCACCCGGGGGAACACTGAAGCTTTCTTT.

The chain joins TRBV28 to TRBJ1-2; D is ambiguous. The CDR3 has 13 residues. Germline CDR1 is MDHEN and CDR2 is SYDVKM. Trimming shortened V by 4 bases and J by 11 bases, and 17 bases separated the two germline ends. The CDR3 loop reads CASSSNPPLGYTF. The CDR3 bases are TGTGCCAGCAGTTCCAATCCCCCGCTAGGATACACCTTC.

The chain recombines TRBV28 with TRBJ1-6; D gene ambiguous. This CDR3 comprises 11 residues. CDR1 is MDHEN, CDR2 SYDVKM, per germline. V lost 6 bases and J lost 6, with 3 bases in between. DNA of the CDR3: TGTGCCAGCAGGTCTAATTCACCCCTCCACTTT. Protein product: CASRSNSPLHF.

The chain carries TRBV4-1 and TRBJ2-5; 14 bases map to TRBD2. Trimming took 1 base from V and 2 from J; bases not matched to a gene: 3. Germline loops: CDR1 MGHRA, CDR2 YSYEKL. This CDR3 region has 17 residues. The CDR3 coding sequence is TGCGCCAGCAGCCAAGGGGGACTAGCGGGGGAACAAGAGACCCAGTACTTC. It codes for CASSQGGLAGEQETQYF.

This sequence joins TRBV2 and TRBJ2-7; D unresolved. The germline CDR1 and CDR2 sequences are SNHLY and FYNNEI. Trimming stripped 2 bases from V and 2 bases from J, with 13 bases between. This CDR3 comprises 15 residues. This CDR3 reads CASSERTDFPYEQYF. CDR3 DNA: TGTGCCAGCAGTGAACGGACCGACTTCCCCTACGAGCAGTACTTC.

This clone was detected once. The gene calls are TRBV11-2 and TRBJ2-7; no clear D. Germline V lookup: CDR1 SGHAT, CDR2 FQNNGV. This CDR3 is built from 14 residues. V lost 1 base and J 2 bases, leaving 9 bases between the germline ends. CDR3 in DNA: TGTGCCAGCAGCTTAGTGGCTGCTACCTACGAGCAGTACTTC. Translation gives CASSLVAATYEQYF.

The J gene is TRBJ2-2, the V gene TRBV30; 7 bases line up with TRBD1. Germline values: CDR1 GTSNPN, CDR2 SVGIG (reference sequence). The CDR3 length is 13 residues. The J segment lost 4 bases and the V segment lost 6 bases, leaving 5 bases of the junction unmatched. This chain's CDR3 is CACNRGGTGELFF. The CDR3 nucleotides read TGTGCCTGTAACAGGGGTGGCACCGGGGAGCTGTTTTTT.

This clone turned up a few times. The chain joins TRBV28 to TRBJ2-7; tentatively, D is TRBD1 or TRBD2 (6 bases each). This CDR3 region has 15 residues. Per germline, CDR1 MDHEN and CDR2 SYDVKM. V gave up 4 bases and J gave up 0 bases, with 13 bases separating them. The CDR3 protein is CASSSQGLVSYEQYF. The CDR3, as DNA: TGTGCCAGCAGTTCACAGGGACTGGTCTCCTACGAGCAGTACTTC.

The CDR3 DNA reads TGTGCCAGCAGCTTACGGACAGGGCATTCGGAGACCCAGTACTTC. This codes for CASSLRTGHSETQYF. The chain employs TRBV5-4 and TRBJ2-5; TRBD1 matches 8 bases. Germline V gives CDR1 SGHNT, CDR2 YYREEE (reference sequence). Trimming at V came to 2 bases and at J to 5 bases, leaving 8 bases not matched to a gene. This CDR3 has 15 residues.

This clone showed up just once. The J gene is TRBJ1-6, the V gene TRBV4-2, with D perhaps TRBD1 (5 bases). Germline V gene data show CDR1 as LGHNA and CDR2 as YNFKEQ. The CDR3 is made up of 16 amino acids. The ends were cut back, 1 base at V and 12 bases at J, with 19 bases in the middle. CDR3 sequence: CASSQVSIGGSEPLHF. The CDR3 bases are TGTGCCAGCAGCCAAGTATCCATTGGGGGGAGTGAACCCCTCCACTTT.

The rearrangement links TRBV5-1 to TRBJ1-2; TRBD1 agrees at 7 bases. CDR1 and CDR2 (germline): SGHRS, YFSETQ. The CDR3 totals 14 residues. V shed 6 bases and J 8 bases; nucleotides not matched to a gene: 13. This CDR3 reads CASTRQGSGRGYTF. For the CDR3, the DNA is TGCGCCAGCACAAGACAGGGTTCGGGTCGCGGCTACACCTTC. Combining the CDR3 with reference TRBV5-1 and TRBJ1-2 gives the whole variable domain KAGVTQTPRYLIKTRGQQVTLSCSPISGHRSVSWYQQTPGQGLQFLFEYFSETQRNKGNFPGRFSGRQFSNSRSEMNVSTLELGDSALYLCASTRQGSGRGYTFGSGTRLTVV.

This chain links TRBV2 with TRBJ2-7, with TRBD2 matching 9 bases. Germline V gives CDR1 SNHLY, CDR2 FYNNEI. J lost 4 bases, V lost 6 bases, and 13 bases had no gene match. The CDR3 runs 16 residues. CDR3 coding DNA: TGTGCCAGCAGGGGAGAAAAAAGCGGGAGGCGGTACGAGCAGTACTTC. As protein: CASRGEKSGRRYEQYF. Complete variable domain (other parts from reference TRBV2 and TRBJ2-7): EPEVTQTPSHQVTQMGQEVILRCVPISNHLYFYWYRQILGQKVEFLVSFYNNEISEKSEIFDDQFSVERPDGSNFTLKIRSTKLEDSAMYFCASRGEKSGRRYEQYFGPGTRLTVT.

Of note for this clone: Other DNA variants within this sample encode the same CDR3. The J gene is TRBJ1-3, the V gene TRBV3-1 (or the pseudogene TRBV3-2); D is unresolved. The CDR3 is made up of 12 amino acids. Germline values: CDR1 LGHDT, CDR2 YNNKEL (reference sequence). The V end was cut by 4 bases, the J end by 4 bases, with 5 bases between. CDR3 residues: CASSPVGNTIYF. CDR3 DNA: TGTGCCAGCAGCCCCGTGGGAAACACCATATATTTT.

This chain links TRBV3-1 (or the pseudogene TRBV3-2) with TRBJ2-1, with unresolved D. With 4 bases removed from V and 1 base from J, the gap between germline ends came to 2 bases. Looked up from germline, CDR1 is LGHDT and CDR2 is YNNKEL (reference sequence). The CDR3 runs 12 residues. The chain's CDR3 is CASSPSYNEQFF. The CDR3 bases are TGTGCCAGCAGCCCGTCCTACAATGAGCAGTTCTTC.